These T cell receptor beta chains were read from a single sample in a study of read filtering for tumor transcriptome and immune sequencing. TCRdb ran MiXCR on the reads and lists one entry per CDR3 protein. The data hold 40,000 or so distinct CDR3 sequences, with around an eighth observed a single time. Sequenced input: a population of CD138-negative cells sorted from bone marrow. Source of these receptors: a donor at least 40 years old with multiple myeloma. The CDR3 runs from the conserved cysteine through the conserved F or W. A D gene is named only where the DNA matches it firmly.

v_call d_call cdr3_aa
TRBV4-1 - CASSQELRVNTQYF
TRBV6-4 - CARPPQRQFNEQFF
TRBV28 - CASGGMGTEAFF
TRBV28 - CASSSPGLSDTQYF
TRBV12-3/TRBV12-4 - CASSFSGDTQYF
TRBV20-1 TRBD1 CSAARDRGTPEGSYEQYF
TRBV5-1 - CASSLLAAHSTDTQYF
TRBV7-2 TRBD2 CASSWTSGGSQETQYF
TRBV20-1 - CSAATRLDRDEQFF
TRBV11-3 - CASSRNGQSSYEQYF
TRBV10-3 - CATNTGIDQPQHF
TRBV5-4 - CASSMRSGSTDTQYF
TRBV6-2/TRBV6-3 - CASCHSNEAFF
TRBV7-2 TRBD1 CASSPRTGYNEQFF
TRBV27 TRBD1 CASSWTGGTEAFF
TRBV20-1 TRBD1 CSALRDRGGYGNQPQHF
TRBV20-1 TRBD2 CSAELGLAFSSYEQYF
TRBV12-3/TRBV12-4 - CASSPTGTSREQYF
TRBV20-1 - CSASPEGGGFNEQFF
TRBV20-1 TRBD1 CCASGTADDEQYF
TRBV19 - CASSVTGTRGVPLANYGYTF
TRBV5-5 TRBD2 CASSSSLLAGGPDTQYF
TRBV10-3 - CAIPRGANTGELFF
TRBV3-1 - CASSYGRVSPLHF